The 21 T cell receptor beta chains in this list originate from one sample, sequenced in a study of blood T cell repertoires in COVID-19. Data came from immunoSEQ multiplex PCR; TCRdb stores just in-frame clones and leaves some out. The sample comprises some 200,000 clones, more than 75% of which are singletons, and roughly 17% rests with the top ten. The sequenced sample was PBMCs or T cells enriched from blood (not recorded which). These receptors originate from a woman in her forties or fifties who had recovered from COVID-19.

The chain uses TRBV10-2 and TRBJ2-3; D is uncertain. Germline CDR1 reads WSHSY; CDR2 reads SAAADI. The CDR3 totals 11 residues. V lost 4 bases, J lost 5 bases, and 4 bases lay in between. The CDR3 nucleotides read TGCGCCAGCAGTGCGGTAGATACGCAGTATTTT. Protein sequence: CASSAVDTQYF.

This rearrangement joins TRBV5-5 to TRBJ1-4, with D uncertain. Per the germline V gene, CDR1 is SGHKS and CDR2 is YYEKEE (reference sequence). This CDR3 spans 12 amino acids. The V end was cut by 2 bases, the J end by 8 bases, with 7 bases between. The CDR3 nucleotides are TGTGCCAGCAGCTTTGGAGGGGAAAAACTGTTTTTT. It encodes CASSFGGEKLFF.

The chain couples TRBV7-8 to TRBJ1-6; TRBD1 might be the D (6 bases). The V and J ends lost 0 bases and 0 bases respectively, with 12 bases between them. The CDR3 extends over 18 amino acids. Germline loops: CDR1 SGHVS, CDR2 FQNEAQ. The DNA of the CDR3 is TGTGCCAGCAGCTTAGCGTTTAGGGGGAGCTCCTATAATTCACCCCTCCACTTT. It codes for CASSLAFRGSSYNSPLHF.

This clone was observed a few times. The chain recombines TRBV19 with TRBJ2-2, with 7 bases that match TRBD1. Trimming at V came to 6 bases and at J to 3 bases, leaving 4 bases not matched to a gene. This CDR3 region has 14 residues. Germline loops: CDR1 LNHDA, CDR2 SQIVND (reference sequence). The CDR3 coding sequence is TGTGCCAGTAGACAGGGGCGGGACACCGGGGAGCTGTTTTTT. Encoded protein: CASRQGRDTGELFF.

As regards this clone: The same CDR3 can be traced to other DNA sequences in this sample. The chain employs TRBV14 and TRBJ1-4; D uncertain. V dropped 1 base and J dropped 0 bases, with 12 bases sitting between them. This CDR3 is built from 17 residues. Per germline, CDR1 SGHDN and CDR2 FVKESK. The CDR3 sequence: CASSQAGHGATNEKLFF. The DNA for the CDR3 is TGTGCCAGCAGCCAAGCCGGCCACGGAGCAACTAATGAAAAACTGTTTTTT.

J is TRBJ1-4 and V is TRBV18; no reliable D call. The CDR3 covers 13 residues. The germline V gene has CDR1 KGHSH and CDR2 LQKENI. The germline V and J ends were trimmed by 2 bases and 8 bases, with 9 bases remaining between them. CDR3 region: CASSPVRGEKLFF. The CDR3 DNA follows: TGTGCCAGCTCACCAGTAAGAGGGGAAAAACTGTTTTTT.

The V and J genes are TRBV2 and TRBJ1-3; unclear D gene. V lost 7 bases and J 2 bases, leaving 9 bases between the germline ends. CDR3 size: 13 residues. Germline V gene sequence: CDR1 SNHLY, CDR2 FYNNEI. CDR3 protein: CASKRGAGNTIYF. The CDR3 nucleotides read TGTGCCAGCAAAAGAGGAGCTGGAAACACCATATATTTT.

The rearrangement uses TRBV28 and TRBJ1-5; D remains ambiguous. Trimming left V 6 bases short and J 5 bases short, with 14 bases between. From germline, CDR1 is MDHEN and CDR2 SYDVKM. This CDR3 has 14 residues. CDR3 DNA sequence: TGTGCCAGCAGCCCCCGACATCCTGATCAGCCCCAGCATTTT. Its translation is CASSPRHPDQPQHF.

V gene TRBV18 combines with J gene TRBJ1-1, with D maybe TRBD1 (5 bases). The germline V gene encodes CDR1 KGHSH and CDR2 LQKENI. This CDR3 spans 14 amino acids. V was trimmed by 5 bases and J by 6 bases, leaving 16 bases between them. The DNA for the CDR3 is TGTGCCAGCTCAAAGGAGGGGAAACGGGCTGAAGCTTTCTTT. Protein product: CASSKEGKRAEAFF.

The chain combines TRBV5-1 with TRBJ2-7; D is ambiguous. CDR3 length equals 15 residues. The ends were cut back, 0 bases at V and 0 bases at J, with 10 bases in the middle. Germline assignment: CDR1 SGHRS and CDR2 YFSETQ. Here the CDR3 reads CASSLGRPSSYEQYF. CDR3 DNA sequence: TGCGCCAGCAGCTTGGGCAGGCCGAGCTCCTACGAGCAGTACTTC.

The CDR3 bases are TGTGCCAGCAGTTCGACAGGGGGCTATGGCTACACCTTC. Translating it yields CASSSTGGYGYTF. The chain has TRBV28 and TRBJ1-2; 9 bases fit TRBD1. The CDR3 covers 13 residues. Germline CDR1 MDHEN, CDR2 SYDVKM. V was pared by 4 bases and J by 4 bases, with 1 base of the junction left unmatched.

The sample holds a few counts of this clone. The V and J genes are TRBV29-1 and TRBJ2-1, with TRBD2 matching 15 bases. Germline loops: CDR1 SQVTM, CDR2 ANQGSEA. The CDR3 is 14 amino acids. The V gene end was trimmed by 8 bases and the J gene end by 6 bases; junction bases not matched to a gene: 5. The CDR3 DNA is TGCAGCACCCGGACTAGCGGGAGGGCCAATGAGCAGTTCTTC. Amino acids: CSTRTSGRANEQFF.

This clone was counted a single time. The chain recombines TRBV6-5 with TRBJ1-2; D might be TRBD1 (6 bases). V was cut by 7 bases and J by 6 bases, with 18 bases left in between. Germline CDR1 MNHEY, CDR2 SVGAGI. The CDR3 is 14 residues long. The CDR3: CASTTGQLKDGYTF. CDR3 sequence (DNA): TGTGCCAGCACCACAGGACAGCTGAAAGATGGCTACACCTTC.

This clone has just a few counts. This chain links TRBV24-1 with TRBJ2-3, with 7 bases lining up with TRBD2. This CDR3 has 18 amino acids. Looked up from germline, CDR1 is KGHDR and CDR2 is SFDVKD. Losses at the gene ends were 4 bases for V and 2 bases for J; bases not matched to a gene: 14. The CDR3 region is CATSERPQGAGFTDTQYF. The CDR3 bases are TGTGCCACCAGTGAAAGACCCCAGGGAGCGGGGTTCACAGATACGCAGTATTTT.

The genes are TRBV5-8 and TRBJ1-1; D is possibly TRBD1 (5 bases). CDR3 length: 12 residues. The germline gives CDR1 SGHTS, CDR2 YDEGEE. V was shortened by 6 bases and J by 3 bases, with 9 bases between the two germline ends. The DNA of the CDR3 is TGTGCCAGCATAGGGGACTACACTGAAGCTTTCTTT. Its translation is CASIGDYTEAFF.

This clone showed up just a few times. The chain employs TRBV18 and TRBJ1-6, with 7 bases that match TRBD1. The V and J ends lost 7 bases and 3 bases, in that order; junction bases with no gene match: 0. CDR3 length: 13 residues. Germline V gene data show CDR1 as KGHSH and CDR2 as LQKENI. The CDR3: CASWDSYNSPLHF. The CDR3 bases are TGTGCCAGCTGGGACAGCTATAATTCACCCCTCCACTTT.

The chain combines TRBV7-9 with TRBJ2-7; D is possibly TRBD1 (5 bases). CDR3 length: 14 amino acids. The V gene lost 5 bases and the J gene lost 2 bases, with 13 bases spanning the gap. Germline V CDR1 and CDR2: SEHNR, FQNEAQ (reference sequence). As DNA, the CDR3 is TGTGCCAGCAGCCCCAAGACAGTCCCCTACGAGCAGTACTTC. Translation gives CASSPKTVPYEQYF.

The genes are TRBV11-2 and TRBJ2-5, with D possibly matching TRBD1 (6 bases). Deletions cut 1 base from V and 3 bases from J, with 6 bases between. Germline V CDR1 and CDR2: SGHAT, FQNNGV. The CDR3 has 13 amino acids. Written as DNA, the CDR3 is TGTGCCAGCAGCTTAGGGACAGAAGAGACCCAGTACTTC. Protein product: CASSLGTEETQYF.

V and J are TRBV2 and TRBJ2-5; 14 bases fit TRBD2. Germline trimming cut 6 bases from V and 3 bases from J; bases unmatched to any gene: 6. The CDR3 length is 16 residues. Germline V gene data show CDR1 as SNHLY and CDR2 as FYNNEI. CDR3 amino acids: CASSPGLAGVKETQYF. The CDR3 DNA follows: TGTGCCAGCAGCCCGGGACTAGCGGGAGTAAAAGAGACCCAGTACTTC.

This clone was detected only once. The genes are TRBV12-3 or TRBV12-4 and TRBJ2-7, with a tentative D call TRBD2 (6 bases). The ends were cut back, 3 bases at V and 8 bases at J, with 11 bases in the middle. CDR3 size: 12 residues. CDR3 protein: CASSFGGAKQYF. In nucleotides, the CDR3 is TGTGCCAGCAGTTTTGGAGGGGCTAAGCAGTACTTC.

V is TRBV28 and J is TRBJ2-1; TRBD2 might be the D (5 bases). Germline CDR1 reads MDHEN; CDR2 reads SYDVKM. This CDR3 comprises 13 residues. Trimming removed 6 bases at V and 6 bases at J, with 12 bases between. The CDR3 protein is CASRDPGFNEQFF. Written as DNA, the CDR3 is TGTGCCAGCAGAGACCCGGGGTTCAATGAGCAGTTCTTC.